Listed here are 22 T cell receptor beta chains from one sample, sequenced in a study of PD-L1 blockade in urothelial cancer. Time point defined: pretreatment peripheral blood. Some clones are missing from TCRdb's copy, which holds only in-frame ones; the method was immunoSEQ multiplex PCR. Found here are about 50,000 clones, roughly 80% of them singletons; the top ten hold approximately 2.9%. This specimen was PBMCs, taken around atezolizumab (anti-PD-L1) treatment. All receptors come from a man in his 70s with urothelial cancer.

The V call is TRBV7-2, the J call TRBJ2-7; a possible D gene is TRBD1 (6 bases). The germline V and J ends were trimmed by 4 bases and 0 bases, with 10 bases remaining between them. The CDR3 is 14 amino acids. Germline V lookup: CDR1 SGHTA, CDR2 FQGNSA. This chain's CDR3 is CASSSRQDSYEQYF. CDR3 coding DNA: TGTGCCAGCAGCTCCCGACAGGACTCCTACGAGCAGTACTTC.

The rearrangement links TRBV7-9 to TRBJ1-2; D not resolved. V was clipped by 1 base and J by 7 bases, with 13 bases between them. The CDR3 consists of 14 residues. Per germline, CDR1 SEHNR and CDR2 FQNEAQ (reference sequence). The CDR3 region has the DNA TGTGCCAGCAGCTTAGGCACCGGGGAGGGTGGCTACACCTTC. It translates to CASSLGTGEGGYTF.

The CDR3 protein is CSARQGANYGYTF. The CDR3 DNA reads as TGCAGCGCCAGACAGGGGGCGAACTATGGCTACACCTTC. V usage is TRBV29-1 and J usage is TRBJ1-2; 10 bases agree with TRBD1. The CDR3 extends over 13 amino acids. Trimming cost V 7 bases and J 2 bases; bases outside gene matches: 4. Per the germline V gene, CDR1 is SQVTM and CDR2 is ANQGSEA.

The chain employs TRBV18 and TRBJ2-7; 10 positions agree with TRBD1. This CDR3 is built from 15 residues. The junction had 10 bases not matched to a gene; V was cut back by 5 bases and J by 6 bases. In germline, CDR1 is KGHSH, CDR2 LQKENI. CDR3 bases: TGTGCCAGCTCATCCCTCGGGACAGGGGCGGGCGAGCAGTACTTC. As protein: CASSSLGTGAGEQYF.

This clone was counted between two and nine times. This chain links TRBV7-2 with TRBJ1-4; TRBD1 matches 12 bases. This CDR3 has 17 residues. Germline V gives CDR1 SGHTA, CDR2 FQGNSA. V was pared by 5 bases and J by 11 bases, with 15 bases of the junction left unmatched. DNA of the CDR3: TGTGCCAGCAGCCAGCAGGGGACAGGGGGCGCCGGCGGGAAACTGTTTTTT. It codes for CASSQQGTGGAGGKLFF.

The J gene is TRBJ2-7, the V gene TRBV6-5; the match to TRBD2 covers 9 bases. In germline, CDR1 is MNHEY, CDR2 SVGAGI. Unmatched junction bases numbered 8, after V lost 4 bases and J lost 7 bases. This CDR3 has 14 amino acids. The CDR3 region has the DNA TGTGCCAGCAGTTTAGCGGGGGAGTGGGAAGAGCAGTACTTC. Protein product: CASSLAGEWEEQYF.

This clone has only one observation. The chain uses TRBV5-4 and TRBJ1-1, with D hard to call. V lost 1 base to trimming and J lost 0 bases, with 10 bases between them. Germline CDR1 reads SGHNT; CDR2 reads YYREEE (reference sequence). The CDR3 loop spans 15 amino acids. As DNA, the CDR3 is TGTGCCAGCAGCTTGAGGTTCGGGTTGAACACTGAAGCTTTCTTT. As protein: CASSLRFGLNTEAFF.

The rearrangement uses TRBV29-1 and TRBJ2-7, with 10 nucleotides matching TRBD2. Trimming at V came to 5 bases and at J to 7 bases, leaving 8 bases not matched to a gene. The CDR3 loop spans 13 amino acids. The germline V gene encodes CDR1 SQVTM and CDR2 ANQGSEA. The CDR3 bases are TGCAGCGTTAGCGGGAGGGCCTCGGGGGAGCAGTACTTC. It yields the protein CSVSGRASGEQYF.

This rearrangement joins TRBV6-4 to TRBJ2-2; 10 bases line up with TRBD2. The CDR3 runs to 15 residues. CDR1 is MRHNA, CDR2 SNTAGT, per germline. J gave up 4 bases and V 2 bases, and 1 base lay outside the gene matches. CDR3 sequence: CASSDSGRGTGELFF. The CDR3 coding sequence is TGTGCCAGCAGTGACAGCGGGAGGGGCACCGGGGAGCTGTTTTTT.

This clone was counted between two and nine times. The chain couples TRBV15 to TRBJ1-5; TRBD1 agrees at 7 bases. The CDR3 is 12 amino acids. The V gene's germline CDR1 is LNHNV and CDR2 YYDKDF (reference sequence). Trimming removed 9 bases from V and 5 bases from J; junction bases left unmatched: 4. CDR3 loop: CATQGDYQPQHF. The CDR3 DNA is TGTGCCACTCAGGGGGACTATCAGCCCCAGCATTTT.

This clone was observed once. The gene calls are TRBV19 and TRBJ2-7; the D gene is possibly TRBD1 (6 bases). Germline V gene lookup returns CDR1 LNHDA and CDR2 SQIVND (reference sequence). The length of the CDR3 is 14 residues. The ends were cut back, 5 bases at V and 0 bases at J, with 11 bases in the middle. The CDR3, as DNA: TGTGCCAGTAGTGCCCAGGGGAGCTCCTACGAGCAGTACTTC. Protein product: CASSAQGSSYEQYF.

This chain joins TRBV7-7 and TRBJ1-1; weak D call: TRBD1 (6 bases). Per germline, CDR1 SSHAT and CDR2 FNYEAQ (reference sequence). The CDR3 spans 13 residues. The germline V and J ends were trimmed by 1 base and 4 bases, with 7 bases remaining between them. CDR3 residues: CASSLEQGTEAFF. CDR3 DNA: TGTGCCAGCAGCTTAGAACAGGGCACTGAAGCTTTCTTT. The full variable domain, its missing parts supplied by reference TRBV7-7 and TRBJ1-1, is GAGVSQSPRYKVTKRGQDVTLRCDPISSHATLYWYQQALGQGPEFLTYFNYEAQPDKSGLPSDRFSAERPEGSISTLTIQRTEQRDSAMYRCASSLEQGTEAFFGQGTRLTVV.

This clone was seen just once. V is TRBV30 and J is TRBJ1-1, with a weak D call TRBD1 (5 bases). Germline CDR1 GTSNPN, CDR2 SVGIG (reference sequence). Trimming removed 5 bases at V and 0 bases at J, with 10 bases between. The CDR3 contains 13 residues. The chain's CDR3 is CAWETALNTEAFF. In DNA, the CDR3 is TGTGCCTGGGAGACAGCCTTGAACACTGAAGCTTTCTTT.

This chain connects TRBV25-1 to TRBJ1-2, with unresolved D. The CDR3 runs to 14 residues. The germline V gene has CDR1 MGHDK and CDR2 SYGVNS. Trimming stripped 0 bases from V and 8 bases from J, with 13 bases between. The CDR3 DNA is TGTGCCAGCAGTGAATATGGGGAGTTACGAGGCTACACCTTC. Its translation is CASSEYGELRGYTF.

The chain is built from TRBV19 and TRBJ2-1; 8 bases agree with TRBD2. The J segment lost 8 bases and the V segment lost 1 base, leaving 4 bases of the junction unmatched. The CDR3 length is 14 residues. Germline V CDR1 and CDR2: LNHDA, SQIVND (reference sequence). DNA for the CDR3: TGTGCCAGTAGTATAGTTAGCGGGAACTATGAGCAGTTCTTC. Its protein product is CASSIVSGNYEQFF.

The J gene is TRBJ2-5, the V gene TRBV18; TRBD1 is a possible D gene (6 bases). Between the trimmed V and J ends, which lost 3 bases and 2 bases, there was a span of 13 bases. This CDR3 region has 15 residues. Germline V lookup: CDR1 KGHSH, CDR2 LQKENI. The CDR3 DNA sequence: TGTGCCAGCTCACCTTACTCCGGACAGCAAGAGACCCAGTACTTC. The encoded protein is CASSPYSGQQETQYF.

Only a few counts were recorded for this clone. The chain recombines TRBV7-3 with TRBJ2-1; TRBD2 matches 8 bases. The germline V gene has CDR1 SGHTA and CDR2 FQGTGA. J was trimmed by 2 bases and V by 4 bases; bases with no gene match: 4. This CDR3 region has 15 residues. The CDR3 DNA reads TGTGCCAGCAGCTCGAGCGGGGGCCCCTACAATGAGCAGTTCTTC. It yields the protein CASSSSGGPYNEQFF. Full variable domain (rest looked up from reference TRBV7-3 and TRBJ2-1): GAGVSQTPSNKVTEKGKYVELRCDPISGHTALYWYRQSLGQGPEFLIYFQGTGAADDSGLPNDRFFAVRPEGSVSTLKIQRTERGDSAVYLCASSSSGGPYNEQFFGPGTRLTVL.

In its sample, this clone was seen a few times. This chain connects TRBV27 to TRBJ2-7; the D gene is possibly TRBD2 (6 bases). CDR1 MNHEY and CDR2 SMNVEV come from the germline V gene (reference sequence). The CDR3 is 15 residues long. V gave up 2 bases and J gave up 0 bases, with 11 bases separating them. CDR3 in amino acids: CASSLQYGSSYEQYF. The CDR3 DNA sequence: TGTGCCAGCAGTTTACAGTACGGGAGCTCCTACGAGCAGTACTTC.

The CDR3 sequence is CASSLVGQGAWTEAFF. CDR3 DNA sequence: TGTGCCAGCAGCTTGGTGGGGCAGGGGGCTTGGACTGAAGCTTTCTTT. This chain joins TRBV5-4 and TRBJ1-1, with 8 positions matching TRBD1. V was pared by 0 bases and J by 5 bases, with 9 bases of the junction left unmatched. The CDR3 is 16 amino acids. In germline, CDR1 is SGHNT, CDR2 YYREEE (reference sequence).

This clone has only a few counts. The rearrangement links TRBV6-5 to TRBJ1-6; D is unclear. The CDR3 consists of 16 residues. V dropped 2 bases and J dropped 5 bases, with 13 bases sitting between them. Germline-derived CDR1 and CDR2 are MNHEY and SVGAGI. The CDR3, as DNA: TGTGCCAGCAGTTACGGGCCCGGTCGAGATAATTCACCCCTCCACTTT. It translates to CASSYGPGRDNSPLHF.

This chain links TRBV6-1 with TRBJ2-5, with TRBD2 matching over 10 bases. V dropped 0 bases and J dropped 1; count of bases not matched to a gene: 5. The germline gives CDR1 MNHNS, CDR2 SASEGT. This CDR3 has 17 residues. The CDR3 DNA follows: TGTGCCAGCAGTGAAGCGGCGTCTAGCGGGAGCCAAGAGACCCAGTACTTC. Its protein is CASSEAASSGSQETQYF.

The chain couples TRBV5-6 to TRBJ2-2, with D tentatively TRBD2 (6 bases). Germline assignment: CDR1 SGHDT and CDR2 YYEEEE. V lost 4 bases to trimming and J lost 5 bases, with 15 bases between them. This CDR3 spans 15 amino acids. The CDR3 DNA reads TGTGCCAGCAGCGCCGGGGACGGAGGGACCGGGGAGCTGTTTTTT. Translating gives CASSAGDGGTGELFF.